The T cell receptor beta chain under discussion was sequenced for a study of blood T cells in healthy people across ages. Combining a sample-barcoded 5' primer with a J-beta primer mix, a second PCR ran for about 7 to 11 cycles. TCRdb passed the 5' RACE reads through MiXCR, listing each CDR3 protein once. The sample consists of approximately 680,000 distinct CDR3 sequences, around 32% of them appearing once. In this sample, this clonotype turned up a few times. The V and J ends lost 5 bases and 6 bases respectively, with 16 bases between them. This CDR3 is 14 amino acids long. Germline CDR1 reads DFQATT; CDR2 reads SNEGSKA (reference sequence). There were healthy Caucasian individuals from Russia, aged about 6 to 100, serving as donors.

Sequences were obtained from blood. The chain links TRBV20-1 to TRBJ1-4; no clear D. The sequence derives from a woman at least 80 years old in good health. The CDR3 bases are TGCAGTGCTCCCCCCGGTACCGGGGATGAAAAACTGTTTTTT. It codes for CSAPPGTGDEKLFF.